At least ten counts were recorded for the clone carrying this TCR beta chain. Its antigen is unidentified. The sample belongs to a study of T cell repertoires in cytomegalovirus infection. About the research overall: The authors relied on CMV epitopes, both recently identified HLA-C-restricted and well-studied HLA-B-restricted. Both a matching HLA type and CMV infection were indicated by public TCR beta signatures.

One entry per CDR3 protein results from TCRdb running MiXCR on the reads. This table has some 310,000 distinct CDR3 sequences, 20% to 25% appearing once. This CDR3 comprises 15 residues. The V end lost 2 bases, the J end lost 3 bases, and 13 bases lay between the germline ends. The V gene's germline CDR1 is SGHTA and CDR2 FQGNSA. Study conclusions and caveats: The study found HLA-C-restricted CMV-specific TCR beta clonotypes dominating the ex vivo response. CMV carriers with the relevant HLA were identified by cumulative public TCR beta family frequency.

This specimen consisted of cultured PBMCs, obtained from culture after CMV antigen stimulation. This TCR was sampled from a human donor in good health (CMV status not recorded). Some clones in this sample may be carry-over from other donors' samples. The genes are TRBV7-2 and TRBJ1-2, with no clear D. CDR3 amino acids: CASSLFLAYDYGYTF. The CDR3 DNA reads as TGTGCCAGCAGCTTATTTCTTGCTTACGACTATGGCTACACCTTC.